The 24 T cell receptor beta chains below all came from one sample that was sequenced in a study of cytotoxic CD8 clonotypes in ibrutinib-treated CLL. TCRdb's table, derived via immunoSEQ multiplex PCR, lists solely in-frame clones and lacks some. The table lists approximately 320,000 clones, roughly 71% of them singletons. The sequencing here drew on PBMCs, taken after 36 months of ibrutinib treatment. The receptors were sampled from a human donor with chronic lymphocytic leukemia.

This clone was counted a single time. The chain combines TRBV10-3 with TRBJ2-6, with 9 nucleotides matching TRBD1. V lost 4 bases and J lost 4; bases outside the gene matches: 20. The CDR3 runs 21 residues. Per germline, CDR1 ENHRY and CDR2 SYGVKD. CDR3 DNA sequence: TGTGCCATCAGTGGGACTGGGCGGGACAGGGCCCCTTTTTCCGGGGCCAACGTCCTGACTTTC. This translates into CAISGTGRDRAPFSGANVLTF.

This chain links TRBV4-1 with TRBJ1-1; 9 bases align to TRBD1. The germline V gene encodes CDR1 MGHRA and CDR2 YSYEKL. The V segment lost 8 bases and the J segment 2 bases; nucleotides outside the gene matches: 12. The CDR3 length is 16 residues. CDR3 protein: CASGISDRGYNTEAFF. The CDR3 coding sequence is TGCGCCAGCGGAATATCGGACAGGGGATATAACACTGAAGCTTTCTTT.

This clone has just a few counts. This same CDR3 is encoded by further DNA sequences in the sample. The chain joins TRBV5-1 to TRBJ2-7; the D gene is possibly TRBD1 (6 bases). The CDR3 runs 13 residues. CDR1 is SGHRS and CDR2 is YFSETQ in the germline V gene. Trimming stripped 3 bases from V and 3 bases from J, with 10 bases between. DNA of the CDR3: TGCGCCAGCAGCTCCTTACAGGGCTACGAGCAGTACTTC. It translates to CASSSLQGYEQYF.

The chain joins TRBV27 to TRBJ2-1, with TRBD1 identical over 8 bases. Trimming at V came to 5 bases and at J to 1 base, leaving 1 base not matched to a gene. The CDR3 is made up of 14 amino acids. The germline V gene has CDR1 MNHEY and CDR2 SMNVEV (reference sequence). CDR3 loop: CASSRTGSYNEQFF. The CDR3 DNA reads TGTGCCAGCAGTAGGACAGGGTCCTACAATGAGCAGTTCTTC.

This chain links TRBV19 with TRBJ1-2; no reliable D call. The V gene's germline CDR1 is LNHDA and CDR2 SQIVND (reference sequence). There are 12 residues in the CDR3. Trimming removed 4 bases from V and 7 bases from J, with 10 bases in between. DNA of the CDR3: TGTGCCAGTAGTACCTACGCCGGTGGCTACACCTTC. Its translation: CASSTYAGGYTF.

This clone has a handful of counts. V is TRBV28 and J is TRBJ1-2; the match to TRBD1 covers 8 bases. CDR1 and CDR2 (germline): MDHEN, SYDVKM. The V and J ends lost 5 bases and 5 bases, in that order; junction bases with no gene match: 10. CDR3 length equals 15 residues. CDR3 region: CASSVGQARLYGYTF. In DNA, the CDR3 is TGTGCCAGCAGTGTGGGACAGGCAAGACTTTATGGCTACACCTTC.

The table lists this clone with a few counts. The chain recombines TRBV7-9 with TRBJ1-2; 8 bases are a match to TRBD1. Germline V gene data show CDR1 as SEHNR and CDR2 as FQNEAQ (reference sequence). V shed 4 bases, J shed 8 bases, and the junction held 9 bases outside the gene matches. The CDR3 is made up of 14 amino acids. The DNA of the CDR3 is TGTGCCAGCAGCTCTGGACAGGGAGGGACAGGCTACACCTTC. It codes for CASSSGQGGTGYTF. The full variable domain, rest sourced from reference TRBV7-9 and TRBJ1-2, is DTGVSQNPRHKITKRGQNVTFRCDPISEHNRLYWYRQTLGQGPEFLTYFQNEAQLEKSRLLSDRFSAERPKGSFSTLEIQRTEQGDSAMYLCASSSGQGGTGYTFGSGTRLTVV.

This sequence joins TRBV5-1 and TRBJ2-1; D perhaps matches TRBD2 (5 bases). The ends were cut back, 3 bases at V and 5 bases at J, with 12 bases in the middle. Germline CDR1 SGHRS, CDR2 YFSETQ. The CDR3 loop spans 14 amino acids. CDR3 sequence reads: CASSSTDWDNEQFF. CDR3 in DNA: TGCGCCAGCAGCTCGACGGACTGGGACAATGAGCAGTTCTTC.

This clone was picked up a small number of times. This chain links TRBV18 with TRBJ2-2; TRBD2 is a possible D gene (6 bases). V lost 2 bases and J 4 bases, leaving 11 bases between the germline ends. This CDR3 is built from 15 residues. Looked up from germline, CDR1 is KGHSH and CDR2 is LQKENI. The CDR3 coding sequence is TGTGCCAGCTCACCAGGGGCGGGACCCACCGGGGAGCTGTTTTTT. Amino acids: CASSPGAGPTGELFF.

The chain uses TRBV27 and TRBJ2-3, with 7 positions matching TRBD2. The V segment lost 5 bases and the J segment 0 bases; nucleotides outside the gene matches: 5. Germline CDR1 and CDR2: MNHEY and SMNVEV (reference sequence). The CDR3 is 15 amino acids. The CDR3: CASSTTSASTDTQYF. CDR3 DNA sequence: TGTGCCAGCAGTACTACTAGCGCCAGCACAGATACGCAGTATTTT.

The chain combines TRBV5-1 with TRBJ2-7; 9 bases fit TRBD2. The CDR3 covers 14 residues. V lost 6 bases and J lost 0; bases outside the gene matches: 4. The germline V gene has CDR1 SGHRS and CDR2 YFSETQ. Here the CDR3 reads CASTVTSGSYEQYF. The DNA for the CDR3 is TGCGCCAGCACTGTGACTAGCGGCTCCTACGAGCAGTACTTC.

This chain connects TRBV9 to TRBJ1-2; D is unclear. V gave up 0 bases and J gave up 0 bases, with 6 bases separating them. The CDR3 contains 14 residues. CDR1 and CDR2 from the germline V gene are SGDLS and YYNGEE. The CDR3 sequence: CASSVDSANYGYTF. CDR3 coding DNA: TGTGCCAGCAGCGTAGACAGCGCTAACTATGGCTACACCTTC.

The chain combines TRBV2 with TRBJ2-7, with TRBD1 matching 9 bases. In germline, CDR1 is SNHLY, CDR2 FYNNEI. The CDR3 extends over 15 amino acids. V trimming: 8 bases; J trimming: 2 bases; junction bases outside the gene matches: 10. CDR3: CASLPGDRDAYEQYF. CDR3 in DNA: TGTGCCAGCCTCCCAGGGGACAGGGATGCCTACGAGCAGTACTTC. The full variable domain, with the rest looked up from reference TRBV2 and TRBJ2-7, is EPEVTQTPSHQVTQMGQEVILRCVPISNHLYFYWYRQILGQKVEFLVSFYNNEISEKSEIFDDQFSVERPDGSNFTLKIRSTKLEDSAMYFCASLPGDRDAYEQYFGPGTRLTVT.

The chain uses TRBV9 and TRBJ2-1; the match to TRBD1 covers 11 bases. The germline V gene has CDR1 SGDLS and CDR2 YYNGEE. With V trimmed by 9 bases and J by 5 bases, 7 bases remained unmatched. CDR3 length: 14 amino acids. CDR3 nucleotide sequence: TGTGCCACCCACGGGACAGGGGGGGACAATGAGCAGTTCTTC. It specifies CATHGTGGDNEQFF.

The J gene is TRBJ2-3, the V gene TRBV7-6; the D gene could be TRBD1 or TRBD2 (5 bases each). This CDR3 has 16 residues. V lost 0 bases, J lost 1 base, and 11 bases lay in between. CDR1 and CDR2 (germline): SGHVS, FNYEAQ. The CDR3 is CASSLAAQGRTDTQYF. The CDR3 DNA is TGTGCCAGCAGCTTAGCCGCTCAGGGACGCACAGATACGCAGTATTTT.

This chain joins TRBV5-4 and TRBJ2-7, with 11 bases fitting TRBD1. The CDR3 is made up of 17 amino acids. Germline V gene data show CDR1 as SGHNT and CDR2 as YYREEE (reference sequence). Trimming took 4 bases from V and 0 from J; bases not matched to a gene: 9. The CDR3 sequence: CASSAGTGGWVSYEQYF. CDR3 in DNA: TGTGCCAGCAGCGCCGGGACAGGGGGATGGGTCTCCTACGAGCAGTACTTC.

The chain carries TRBV4-1 and TRBJ2-5; D might be TRBD2 (5 bases). The CDR3 runs to 14 residues. In germline, CDR1 is MGHRA, CDR2 YSYEKL. Trimming pared 4 bases from V and 5 bases from J, leaving 14 bases between. As DNA, the CDR3 is TGCGCCAGCAGCCCCCCAGGACTGAGGGAGACCCAGTACTTC. It encodes CASSPPGLRETQYF.

V gene TRBV14 combines with J gene TRBJ1-6, with D hard to call. The CDR3 covers 12 residues. V gave up 3 bases and J gave up 9 bases, with 6 bases separating them. From germline, CDR1 is SGHDN and CDR2 FVKESK. CDR3: CASSHGVSPLHF. As DNA, the CDR3 is TGTGCCAGCAGCCATGGGGTTTCACCCCTCCACTTT.

The rearrangement links TRBV6-5 to TRBJ2-7; the match to TRBD1 covers 7 bases. Per germline, CDR1 MNHEY and CDR2 SVGAGI. Trimming took 2 bases from V and 4 from J; bases not matched to a gene: 5. This CDR3 contains 14 residues. In nucleotides, the CDR3 is TGTGCCAGCAGTTACAGGGGGCGCTTTTACGAGCAGTACTTC. Its translation is CASSYRGRFYEQYF.

This clone came up once. V usage is TRBV19 and J usage is TRBJ2-7; 12 bases line up with TRBD2. The germline gives CDR1 LNHDA, CDR2 SQIVND (reference sequence). V lost 7 bases to trimming and J lost 4 bases; unmatched junction nucleotides: 2. This CDR3 spans 13 amino acids. The CDR3 reads CASTLAGGYEQYF. The CDR3 nucleotides read TGTGCCAGTACACTAGCGGGGGGATACGAGCAGTACTTC. The full variable domain, rest sourced from reference TRBV19 and TRBJ2-7, is DGGITQSPKYLFRKEGQNVTLSCEQNLNHDAMYWYRQDPGQGLRLIYYSQIVNDFQKGDIAEGYSVSREKKESFPLTVTSAQKNPTAFYLCASTLAGGYEQYFGPGTRLTVT.

The chain is built from TRBV7-3 and TRBJ2-7; 14 positions agree with TRBD2. Per germline, CDR1 SGHTA and CDR2 FQGTGA. CDR3 length: 15 residues. V shed 3 bases, J shed 7 bases, and the junction held 5 bases outside the gene matches. This CDR3 reads CASSLGLAGVDEQYF. The CDR3 DNA reads TGTGCCAGCAGCTTGGGACTAGCGGGAGTGGATGAGCAGTACTTC.

The chain recombines TRBV6-5 with TRBJ1-1, with D perhaps TRBD1 (5 bases). V lost 6 bases and J lost 1, with 12 bases in between. Germline CDR1 is MNHEY and CDR2 is SVGAGI. The CDR3 totals 14 residues. The CDR3 spells CASRTALGNTEAFF. CDR3 nucleotide sequence: TGTGCCAGCAGGACAGCGTTAGGGAACACTGAAGCTTTCTTT.

This clone was detected a few times. The CDR3 loop is CASSSGRNQPQHF. The CDR3 nucleotides are TGTGCCAGCTCATCCGGACGGAATCAGCCCCAGCATTTT. This chain connects TRBV18 to TRBJ1-5, with unresolved D. This CDR3 comprises 13 residues. V gave up 5 bases and J gave up 4 bases, with 9 bases separating them. Germline V gene lookup returns CDR1 KGHSH and CDR2 LQKENI.

This clone has more than one count but fewer than ten. The chain links TRBV5-1 to TRBJ2-2; TRBD1 matches 11 bases. Trimming cost V 0 bases and J 2 bases; bases outside gene matches: 6. The CDR3 has 18 residues. The germline V gene encodes CDR1 SGHRS and CDR2 YFSETQ. Written as DNA, the CDR3 is TGCGCCAGCAGCTTGGTAGGACAGGGGGCGTCAAACACCGGGGAGCTGTTTTTT. Protein product: CASSLVGQGASNTGELFF.